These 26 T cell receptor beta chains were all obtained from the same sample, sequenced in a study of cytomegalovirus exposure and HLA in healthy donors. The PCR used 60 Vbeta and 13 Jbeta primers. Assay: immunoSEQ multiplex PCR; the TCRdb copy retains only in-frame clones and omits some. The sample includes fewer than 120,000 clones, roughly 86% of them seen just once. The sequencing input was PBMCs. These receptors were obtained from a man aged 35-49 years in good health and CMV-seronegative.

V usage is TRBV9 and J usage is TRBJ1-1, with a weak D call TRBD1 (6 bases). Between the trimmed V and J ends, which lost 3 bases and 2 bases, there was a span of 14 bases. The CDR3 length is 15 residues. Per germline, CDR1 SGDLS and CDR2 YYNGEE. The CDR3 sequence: CASSATLRGNTEAFF. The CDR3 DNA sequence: TGTGCCAGCAGCGCGACTCTCAGGGGAAACACTGAAGCTTTCTTT.

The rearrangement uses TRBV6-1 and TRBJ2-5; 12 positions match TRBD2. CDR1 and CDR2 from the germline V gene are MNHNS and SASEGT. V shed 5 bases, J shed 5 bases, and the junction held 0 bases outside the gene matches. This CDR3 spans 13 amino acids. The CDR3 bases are TGTGCCAGCAGTCTAGCGGGGGGGGAGACCCAGTACTTC. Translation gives CASSLAGGETQYF.

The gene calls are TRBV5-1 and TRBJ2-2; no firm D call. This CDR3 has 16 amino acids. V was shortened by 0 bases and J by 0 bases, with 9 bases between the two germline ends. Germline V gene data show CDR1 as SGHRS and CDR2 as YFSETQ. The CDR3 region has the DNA TGCGCCAGCAGCTTGGTGGTAAACACGAACACCGGGGAGCTGTTTTTT. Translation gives CASSLVVNTNTGELFF.

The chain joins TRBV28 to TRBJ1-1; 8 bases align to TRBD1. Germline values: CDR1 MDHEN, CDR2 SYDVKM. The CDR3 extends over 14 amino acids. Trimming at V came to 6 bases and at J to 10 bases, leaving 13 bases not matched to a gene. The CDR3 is CASRQTGGGNGAFF. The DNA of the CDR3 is TGTGCCAGCAGGCAAACAGGGGGAGGCAATGGAGCTTTCTTT.

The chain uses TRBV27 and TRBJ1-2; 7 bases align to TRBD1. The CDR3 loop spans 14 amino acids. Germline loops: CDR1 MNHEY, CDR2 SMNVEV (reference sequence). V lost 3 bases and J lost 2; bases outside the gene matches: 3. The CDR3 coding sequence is TGTGCCAGCAGTTTCGCAGGGGGGAACTATGGCTACACCTTC. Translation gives CASSFAGGNYGYTF.

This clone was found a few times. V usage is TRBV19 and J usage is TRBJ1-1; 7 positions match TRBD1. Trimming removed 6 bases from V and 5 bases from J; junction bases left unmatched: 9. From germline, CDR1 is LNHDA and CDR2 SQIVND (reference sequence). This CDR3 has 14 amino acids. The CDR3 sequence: CASRPDRVLTEAFF. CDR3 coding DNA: TGTGCCAGTAGACCAGACAGGGTGTTAACTGAAGCTTTCTTT.

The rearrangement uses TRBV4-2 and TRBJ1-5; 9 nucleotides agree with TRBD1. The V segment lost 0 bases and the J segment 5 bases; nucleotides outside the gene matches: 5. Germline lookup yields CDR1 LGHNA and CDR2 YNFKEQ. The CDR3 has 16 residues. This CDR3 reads CASSQDPGQGDQPQHF. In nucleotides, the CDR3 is TGTGCCAGCAGCCAAGATCCGGGACAGGGCGATCAGCCCCAGCATTTT.

The CDR3 reads CASSLEAGAWNTIYF. DNA of the CDR3: TGTGCCAGCAGCTTGGAGGCAGGGGCTTGGAACACCATATATTTT. The chain combines TRBV5-6 with TRBJ1-3; a possible D gene is TRBD1 (6 bases). The CDR3 consists of 15 residues. Trimming pared 0 bases from V and 7 bases from J, leaving 14 bases between. Germline-derived CDR1 and CDR2 are SGHDT and YYEEEE.

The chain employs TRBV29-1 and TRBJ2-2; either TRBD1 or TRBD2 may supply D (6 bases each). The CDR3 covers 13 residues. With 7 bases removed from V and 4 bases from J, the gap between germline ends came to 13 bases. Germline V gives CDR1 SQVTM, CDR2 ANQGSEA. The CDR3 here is CSAVEGGTGELFF. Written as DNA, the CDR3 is TGCAGCGCTGTAGAGGGGGGCACCGGGGAGCTGTTTTTT.

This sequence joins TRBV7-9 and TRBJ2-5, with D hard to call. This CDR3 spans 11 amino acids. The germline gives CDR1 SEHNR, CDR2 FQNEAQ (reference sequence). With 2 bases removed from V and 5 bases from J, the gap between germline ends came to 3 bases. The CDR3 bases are TGTGCCAGCAGCTTATCGGAGACCCAGTACTTC. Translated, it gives CASSLSETQYF.

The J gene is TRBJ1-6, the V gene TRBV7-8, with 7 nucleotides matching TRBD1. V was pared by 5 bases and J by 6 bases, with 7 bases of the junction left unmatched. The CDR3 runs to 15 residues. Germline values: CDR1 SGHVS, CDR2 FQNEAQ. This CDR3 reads CASSTYRGPNSPLHF. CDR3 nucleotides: TGTGCCAGCAGCACATACAGGGGACCTAATTCACCCCTCCACTTT. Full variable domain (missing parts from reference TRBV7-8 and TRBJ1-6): GAGVSQSPRYKVAKRGQDVALRCDPISGHVSLFWYQQALGQGPEFLTYFQNEAQLDKSGLPSDRFFAERPEGSVSTLKIQRTQQEDSAVYLCASSTYRGPNSPLHFGNGTRLTVT.

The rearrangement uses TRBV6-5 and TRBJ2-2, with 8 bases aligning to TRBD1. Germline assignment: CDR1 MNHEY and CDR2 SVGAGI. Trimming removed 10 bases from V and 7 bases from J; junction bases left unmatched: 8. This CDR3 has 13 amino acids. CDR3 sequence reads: CATRQGAVGELFF. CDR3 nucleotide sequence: TGTGCCACCAGGCAGGGGGCGGTCGGGGAGCTGTTTTTT.

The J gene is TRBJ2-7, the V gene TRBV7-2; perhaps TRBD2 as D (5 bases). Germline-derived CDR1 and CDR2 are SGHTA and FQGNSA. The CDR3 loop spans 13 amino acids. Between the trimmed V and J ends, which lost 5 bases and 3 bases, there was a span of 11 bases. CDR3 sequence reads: CASSLNGIYEQYF. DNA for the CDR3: TGTGCCAGCAGCCTAAACGGGATCTACGAGCAGTACTTC.

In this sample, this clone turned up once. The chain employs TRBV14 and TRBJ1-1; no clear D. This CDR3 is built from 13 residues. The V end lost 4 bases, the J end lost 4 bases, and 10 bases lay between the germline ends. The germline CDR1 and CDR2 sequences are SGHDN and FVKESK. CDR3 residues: CASSRGLVTEAFF. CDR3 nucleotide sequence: TGTGCCAGCAGCCGAGGGTTGGTCACTGAAGCTTTCTTT. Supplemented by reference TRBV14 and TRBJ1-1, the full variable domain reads EAGVTQFPSHSVIEKGQTVTLRCDPISGHDNLYWYRRVMGKEIKFLLHFVKESKQDESGMPNNRFLAERTGGTYSTLKVQPAELEDSGVYFCASSRGLVTEAFFGQGTRLTVV.

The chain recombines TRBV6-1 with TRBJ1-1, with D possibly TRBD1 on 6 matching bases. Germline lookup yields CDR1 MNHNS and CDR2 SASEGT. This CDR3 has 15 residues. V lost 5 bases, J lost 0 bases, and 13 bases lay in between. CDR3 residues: CASSPRTAMNTEAFF. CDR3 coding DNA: TGTGCCAGCAGTCCCCGGACAGCGATGAACACTGAAGCTTTCTTT.

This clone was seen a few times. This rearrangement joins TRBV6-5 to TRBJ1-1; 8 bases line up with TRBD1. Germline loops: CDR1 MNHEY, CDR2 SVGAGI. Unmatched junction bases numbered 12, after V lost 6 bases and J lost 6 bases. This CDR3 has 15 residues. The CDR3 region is CASSGQGLLKPEAFF. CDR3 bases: TGTGCCAGCAGCGGACAGGGCTTATTAAAGCCTGAAGCTTTCTTT.

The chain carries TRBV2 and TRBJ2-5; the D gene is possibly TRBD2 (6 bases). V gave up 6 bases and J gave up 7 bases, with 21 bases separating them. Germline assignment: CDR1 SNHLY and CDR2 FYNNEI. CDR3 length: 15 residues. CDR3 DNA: TGTGCCAGCAGGAAGGGACTCGCGTCGAGGGTGACCCAGTACTTC. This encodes CASRKGLASRVTQYF.

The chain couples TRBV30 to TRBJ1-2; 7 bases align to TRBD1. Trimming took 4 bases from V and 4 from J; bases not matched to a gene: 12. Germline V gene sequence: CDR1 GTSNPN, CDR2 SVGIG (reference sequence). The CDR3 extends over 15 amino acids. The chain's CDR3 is CAWIPIGQALYGYTF. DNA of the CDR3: TGTGCCTGGATACCAATTGGACAGGCCCTCTATGGCTACACCTTC. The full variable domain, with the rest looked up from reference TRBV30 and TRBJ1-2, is SQTIHQWPATLVQPVGSPLSLECTVEGTSNPNLYWYRQAAGRGLQLLFYSVGIGQISSEVPQNLSASRPQDRQFILSSKKLLLSDSGFYLCAWIPIGQALYGYTFGSGTRLTVV.

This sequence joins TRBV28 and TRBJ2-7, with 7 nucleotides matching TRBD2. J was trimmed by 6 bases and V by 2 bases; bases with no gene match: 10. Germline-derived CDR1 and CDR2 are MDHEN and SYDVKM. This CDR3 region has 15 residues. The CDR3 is CASSLRTSAPGEQYF. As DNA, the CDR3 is TGTGCCAGCAGTTTACGAACTAGCGCCCCGGGCGAGCAGTACTTC.

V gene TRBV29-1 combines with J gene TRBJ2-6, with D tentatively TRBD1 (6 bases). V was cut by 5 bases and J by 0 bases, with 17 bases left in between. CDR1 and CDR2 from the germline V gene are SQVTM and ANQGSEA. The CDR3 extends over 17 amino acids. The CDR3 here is CSVLQTGLNSGANVLTF. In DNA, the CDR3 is TGCAGCGTTCTACAGACAGGTTTAAACTCTGGGGCCAACGTCCTGACTTTC. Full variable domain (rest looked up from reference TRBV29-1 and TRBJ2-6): SAVISQKPSRDICQRGTSLTIQCQVDSQVTMMFWYRQQPGQSLTLIATANQGSEATYESGFVIDKFPISRPNLTFSTLTVSNMSPEDSSIYLCSVLQTGLNSGANVLTFGAGSRLTVL.

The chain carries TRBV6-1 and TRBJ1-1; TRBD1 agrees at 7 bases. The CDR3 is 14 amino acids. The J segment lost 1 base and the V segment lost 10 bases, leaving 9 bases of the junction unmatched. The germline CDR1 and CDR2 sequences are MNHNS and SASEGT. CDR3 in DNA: TGTGCCATCGCGGGCGACAGGGCGAACACTGAAGCTTTCTTT. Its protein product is CAIAGDRANTEAFF.

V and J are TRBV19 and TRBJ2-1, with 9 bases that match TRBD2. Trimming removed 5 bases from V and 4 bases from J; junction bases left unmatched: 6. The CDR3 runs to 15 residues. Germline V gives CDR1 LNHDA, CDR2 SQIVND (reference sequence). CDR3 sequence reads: CASSLAGVRYNEQFF. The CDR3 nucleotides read TGTGCCAGTAGTTTAGCGGGGGTGCGATACAATGAGCAGTTCTTC.

The CDR3 sequence is CASSLEGATNEKLFF. As DNA, the CDR3 is TGTGCCAGCAGCTTGGAGGGAGCAACTAATGAAAAACTGTTTTTT. The gene calls are TRBV5-8 and TRBJ1-4; D gene ambiguous. This CDR3 region has 15 residues. Germline V CDR1 and CDR2: SGHTS, YDEGEE. Trimming stripped 0 bases from V and 0 bases from J, with 6 bases between.

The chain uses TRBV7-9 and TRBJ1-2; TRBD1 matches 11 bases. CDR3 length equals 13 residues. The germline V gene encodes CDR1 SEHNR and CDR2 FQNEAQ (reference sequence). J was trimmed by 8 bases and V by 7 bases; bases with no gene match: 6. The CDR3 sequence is CASTGQGAGGYTF. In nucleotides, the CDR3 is TGTGCCAGCACCGGACAGGGGGCGGGAGGCTACACCTTC.

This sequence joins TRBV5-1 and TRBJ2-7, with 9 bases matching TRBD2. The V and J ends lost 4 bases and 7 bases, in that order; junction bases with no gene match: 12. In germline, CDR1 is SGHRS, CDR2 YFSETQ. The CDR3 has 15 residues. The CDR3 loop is CASSANSGGTEEQYF. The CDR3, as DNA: TGCGCCAGCAGCGCTAATAGCGGGGGAACGGAAGAGCAGTACTTC.

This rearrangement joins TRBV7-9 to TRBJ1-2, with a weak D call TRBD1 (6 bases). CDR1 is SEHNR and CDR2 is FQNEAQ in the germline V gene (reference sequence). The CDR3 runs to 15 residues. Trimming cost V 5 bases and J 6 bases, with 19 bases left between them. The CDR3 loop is CASSRGGHGYDGYTF. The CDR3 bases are TGTGCCAGCAGCCGCGGGGGGCACGGGTATGATGGCTACACCTTC.